The clone carrying this T cell receptor beta chain has more than one count but fewer than ten. Germline CDR1 DFQATT, CDR2 SNEGSKA (reference sequence). CDR3 length equals 11 residues. Trimming took 3 bases from V and 7 from J, leaving 10 bases between them. These data are taken from a study of blood T cell repertoires in COVID-19. About the research overall: From the United States, Italy and Spain came samples of acute and convalescent COVID-19. The analysed material was cDNA or gDNA that came from T cells, B-cell-depleted T cells, or PBMCs.

In the original analysis: Amplification of reference gene primers was used by the study to estimate nucleated cell counts. Assay used: immunoSEQ multiplex PCR; TCRdb lists only in-frame clones, some missing. D and trimming come from the DNA, and the V and J calls and clone size come from that table. The table records 150,000 to 200,000 clones, 75% to 90% of them present only once. The chain has TRBV20-1 and TRBJ2-7; TRBD1 is a possible D gene (6 bases). The material sequenced was peripheral blood. This sequence originates from a human donor in a cohort sampled during active COVID-19. CDR3 DNA: TGCAGTGCTAGCCCAGGGACAGAGCAGTACTTC. This translates into CSASPGTEQYF.